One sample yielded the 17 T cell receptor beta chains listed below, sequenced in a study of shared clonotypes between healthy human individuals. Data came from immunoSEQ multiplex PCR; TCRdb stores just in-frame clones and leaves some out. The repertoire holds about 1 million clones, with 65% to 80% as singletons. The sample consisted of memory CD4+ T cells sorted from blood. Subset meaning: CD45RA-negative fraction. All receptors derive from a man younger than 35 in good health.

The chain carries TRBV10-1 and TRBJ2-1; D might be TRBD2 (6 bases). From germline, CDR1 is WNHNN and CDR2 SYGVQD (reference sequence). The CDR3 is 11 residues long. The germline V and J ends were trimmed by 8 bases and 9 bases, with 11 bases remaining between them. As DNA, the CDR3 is TGCGCCAGCCTTATGGGGGGTGAGCAGTTCTTC. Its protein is CASLMGGEQFF.

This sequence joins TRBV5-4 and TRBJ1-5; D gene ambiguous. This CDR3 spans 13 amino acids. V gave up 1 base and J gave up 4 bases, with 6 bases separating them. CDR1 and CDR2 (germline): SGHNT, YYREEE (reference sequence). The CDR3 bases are TGTGCCAGCAGCTTGTCTTGGAATCAGCCCCAGCATTTT. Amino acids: CASSLSWNQPQHF.

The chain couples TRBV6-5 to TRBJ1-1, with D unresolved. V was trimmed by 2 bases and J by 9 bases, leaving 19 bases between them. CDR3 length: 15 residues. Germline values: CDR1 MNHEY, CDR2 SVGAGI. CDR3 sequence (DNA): TGTGCCAGCAGTTACGGTCCATATTCAGGCTCCAAAGCTTTCTTT. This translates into CASSYGPYSGSKAFF.

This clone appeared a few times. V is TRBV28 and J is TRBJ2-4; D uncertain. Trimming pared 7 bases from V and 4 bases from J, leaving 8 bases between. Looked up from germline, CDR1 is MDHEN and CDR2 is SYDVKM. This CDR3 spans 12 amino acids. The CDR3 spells CASTSEKNIQYF. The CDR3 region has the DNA TGTGCCAGCACCTCGGAAAAAAACATTCAGTACTTC.

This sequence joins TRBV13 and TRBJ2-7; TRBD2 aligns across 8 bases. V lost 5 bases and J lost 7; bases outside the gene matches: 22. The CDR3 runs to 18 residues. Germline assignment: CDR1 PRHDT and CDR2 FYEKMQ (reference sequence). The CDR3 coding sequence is TGTGCCAGCAGCGTCCGCCCCCAGGGAAAGCGGGGGCTTAGGGAGCAGTACTTC. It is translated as CASSVRPQGKRGLREQYF.

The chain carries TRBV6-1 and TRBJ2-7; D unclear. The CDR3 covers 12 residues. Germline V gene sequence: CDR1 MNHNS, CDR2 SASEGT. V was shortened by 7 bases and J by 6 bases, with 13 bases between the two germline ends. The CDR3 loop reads CASKARLGEQYF. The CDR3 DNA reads TGTGCCAGCAAGGCTAGGCTTGGCGAGCAGTACTTC.

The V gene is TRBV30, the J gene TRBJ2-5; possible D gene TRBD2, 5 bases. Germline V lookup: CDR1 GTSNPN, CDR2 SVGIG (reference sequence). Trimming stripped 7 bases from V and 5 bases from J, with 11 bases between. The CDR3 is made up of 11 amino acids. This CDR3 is CAYGREETQYF. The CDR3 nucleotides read TGTGCCTATGGAAGGGAGGAGACCCAGTACTTC.

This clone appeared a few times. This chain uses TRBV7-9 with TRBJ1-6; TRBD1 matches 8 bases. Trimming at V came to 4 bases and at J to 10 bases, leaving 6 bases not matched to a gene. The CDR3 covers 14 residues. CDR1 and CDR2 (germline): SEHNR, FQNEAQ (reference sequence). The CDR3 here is CASSSQGAKSPLHF. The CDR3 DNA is TGTGCCAGCAGCTCTCAGGGGGCTAAGTCACCCCTCCACTTT. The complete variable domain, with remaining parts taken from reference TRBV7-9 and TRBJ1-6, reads DTGVSQNPRHKITKRGQNVTFRCDPISEHNRLYWYRQTLGQGPEFLTYFQNEAQLEKSRLLSDRFSAERPKGSFSTLEIQRTEQGDSAMYLCASSSQGAKSPLHFGNGTRLTVT.

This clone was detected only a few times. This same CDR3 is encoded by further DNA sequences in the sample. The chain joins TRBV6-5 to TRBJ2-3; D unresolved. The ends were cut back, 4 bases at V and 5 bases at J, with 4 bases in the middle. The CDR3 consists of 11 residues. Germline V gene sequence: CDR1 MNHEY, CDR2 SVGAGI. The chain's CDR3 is CASSSQDTQYF. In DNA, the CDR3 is TGTGCCAGCAGTTCACAAGATACGCAGTATTTT.

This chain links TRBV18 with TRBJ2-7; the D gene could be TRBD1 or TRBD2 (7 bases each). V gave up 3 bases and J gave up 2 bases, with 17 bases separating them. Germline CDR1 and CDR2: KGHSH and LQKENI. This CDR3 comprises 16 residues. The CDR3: CASSPPQGGGPYEQYF. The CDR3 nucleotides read TGTGCCAGCTCACCCCCGCAGGGGGGGGGCCCCTACGAGCAGTACTTC.

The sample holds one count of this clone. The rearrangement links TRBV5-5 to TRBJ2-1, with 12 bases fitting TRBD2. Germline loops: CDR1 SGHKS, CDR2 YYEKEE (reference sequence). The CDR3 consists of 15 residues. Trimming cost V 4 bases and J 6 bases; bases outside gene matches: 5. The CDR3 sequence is CASSPGTSGSNEQFF. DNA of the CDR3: TGTGCCAGCAGCCCCGGGACTAGCGGGTCCAATGAGCAGTTCTTC.

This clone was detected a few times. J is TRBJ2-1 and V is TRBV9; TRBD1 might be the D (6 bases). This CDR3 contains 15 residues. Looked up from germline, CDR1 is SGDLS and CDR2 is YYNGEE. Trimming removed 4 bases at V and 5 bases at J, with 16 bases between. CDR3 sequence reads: CASSPAGTYNNEQFF. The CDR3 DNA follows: TGTGCCAGCAGCCCCGCCGGGACATATAACAATGAGCAGTTCTTC.

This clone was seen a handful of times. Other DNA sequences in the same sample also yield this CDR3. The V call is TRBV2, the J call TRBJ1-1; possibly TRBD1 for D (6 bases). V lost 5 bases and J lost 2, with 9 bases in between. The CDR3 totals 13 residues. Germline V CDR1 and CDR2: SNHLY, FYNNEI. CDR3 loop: CASSPQGNTEAFF. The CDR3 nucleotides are TGTGCCAGCAGTCCACAGGGAAACACTGAAGCTTTCTTT.

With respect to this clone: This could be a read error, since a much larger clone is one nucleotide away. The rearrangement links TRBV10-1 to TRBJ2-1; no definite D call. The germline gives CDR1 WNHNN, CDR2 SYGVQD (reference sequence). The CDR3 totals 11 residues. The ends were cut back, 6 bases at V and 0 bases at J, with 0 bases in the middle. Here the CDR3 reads CASSSYNEQFF. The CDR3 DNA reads TGCGCCAGCAGCTCCTACAATGAGCAGTTCTTC.

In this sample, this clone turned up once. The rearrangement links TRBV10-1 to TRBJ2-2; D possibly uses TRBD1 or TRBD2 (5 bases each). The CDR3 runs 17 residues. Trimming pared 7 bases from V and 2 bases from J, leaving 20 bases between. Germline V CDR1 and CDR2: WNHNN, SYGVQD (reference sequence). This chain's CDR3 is CASIPERGGRNTGELFF. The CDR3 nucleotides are TGCGCCAGCATTCCGGAACGTGGGGGAAGAAACACCGGGGAGCTGTTTTTT.

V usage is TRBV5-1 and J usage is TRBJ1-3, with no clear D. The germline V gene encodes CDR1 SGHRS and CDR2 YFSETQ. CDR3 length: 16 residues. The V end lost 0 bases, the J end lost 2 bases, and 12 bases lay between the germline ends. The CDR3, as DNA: TGCGCCAGCAGCTTGGATCGTTTCACCCCTGGAAACACCATATATTTT. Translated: CASSLDRFTPGNTIYF.

The CDR3 here is CASSYLPGQGYEQYF. In DNA form, the CDR3 reads TGTGCCAGCAGCTACTTACCGGGACAGGGCTACGAGCAGTACTTC. This chain uses TRBV4-2 with TRBJ2-7; 9 bases map to TRBD1. Germline CDR1 and CDR2: LGHNA and YNFKEQ. With 5 bases clipped from V and 3 bases from J, the junction kept 8 bases outside the gene matches. The CDR3 has 15 amino acids.